This T cell receptor (beta chain) was obtained from a study of blood T cell repertoires in COVID-19. On the study more broadly: The cDNA or gDNA used as material had been derived from T cells, B-cell-depleted T cells, or PBMCs.

Authors' methods: Amplified reference gene primers provided the basis for estimating nucleated cell counts. The assay was immunoSEQ multiplex PCR, and TCRdb's table has in-frame clones only and misses some. D and trimming were read from the DNA, whereas the V and J calls and clone size are those reported in that table. The sample has about 120,000 clones, roughly 81% seen once. The germline V gene encodes CDR1 MGHRA and CDR2 YSYEKL. CDR3 length: 15 residues. V lost 1 base and J 1 base, leaving 10 bases between the germline ends. The chain couples TRBV4-1 to TRBJ2-5, with D tentatively TRBD2 (7 bases). Sample: peripheral blood. The origin of this receptor is a human donor in a cohort sampled during active COVID-19. The CDR3 reads CASSQGGGSQETQYF. Here the CDR3 DNA reads TGCGCCAGCAGCCAAGGGGGGGGCAGCCAAGAGACCCAGTACTTC.